These 19 T cell receptor beta chains came from one sample sequenced in a study of blood T cell repertoires in COVID-19. Repertoires were generated with immunoSEQ multiplex PCR, while TCRdb's copy carries only in-frame clones and drops some. The sample gives hundreds of thousands of clones, 87% of which show up once; just under 2% is in the top ten. Sequencing was performed on PBMCs or T cells enriched from blood (not recorded which). All receptors derive from a young woman with acute COVID-19.

This clone showed up just a few times. This chain joins TRBV24-1 and TRBJ2-7; the match to TRBD1 covers 9 bases. V lost 4 bases to trimming and J lost 4 bases; unmatched junction nucleotides: 4. Germline CDR1 reads KGHDR; CDR2 reads SFDVKD. CDR3 size: 14 residues. The DNA of the CDR3 is TGTGCCACCAGTGAAGGACAGGGGTTATACGAGCAGTACTTC. Encoded protein: CATSEGQGLYEQYF.

The chain's CDR3 is CASRRELKSNQPQHF. The CDR3 DNA reads as TGTGCCAGCAGGAGGGAGCTCAAGAGCAATCAGCCCCAGCATTTT. The rearrangement links TRBV6-5 to TRBJ1-5; D gene unclear. Germline assignment: CDR1 MNHEY and CDR2 SVGAGI. Trimming left V 6 bases short and J 1 base short, with 13 bases between. There are 15 residues in the CDR3.

The chain recombines TRBV7-3 with TRBJ1-2, with 8 positions matching TRBD1. CDR1 and CDR2 (germline): SGHTA, FQGTGA. V shed 0 bases and J 7 bases; nucleotides not matched to a gene: 10. This CDR3 has 16 residues. The CDR3 nucleotides read TGTGCCAGCAGCTTAACCCGGCAGGGGGCGTCGGGTGGCTACACCTTC. Residues: CASSLTRQGASGGYTF.

The chain combines TRBV6-5 with TRBJ2-3; D may be TRBD2 (6 bases). V shed 6 bases and J shed 8 bases, with 12 bases lying between them. Germline assignment: CDR1 MNHEY and CDR2 SVGAGI. CDR3 length equals 12 residues. For the CDR3, the DNA is TGTGCCAGCAGGGAGGTCGGGGGTACGCAGTATTTT. Protein: CASREVGGTQYF.

As DNA, the CDR3 is TGTGCCAGCAGTTACGGGCAGGGGTATTCACCCCTCCACTTT. Its translation is CASSYGQGYSPLHF. The chain employs TRBV6-5 and TRBJ1-6; possible D gene TRBD1, 6 bases. Trimming removed 2 bases at V and 8 bases at J, with 10 bases between. The CDR3 totals 14 residues. Germline V gene data show CDR1 as MNHEY and CDR2 as SVGAGI.

The chain has TRBV28 and TRBJ1-3; D remains ambiguous. V was shortened by 8 bases and J by 0 bases, with 14 bases between the two germline ends. Germline CDR1 MDHEN, CDR2 SYDVKM. The CDR3 spans 15 residues. The CDR3 loop reads CASSMSPVSGNTIYF. CDR3 coding DNA: TGTGCCAGCTCAATGTCCCCGGTCTCTGGAAACACCATATATTTT.

This chain joins TRBV7-2 and TRBJ2-1; TRBD2 matches at 7 bases. V trimming: 5 bases; J trimming: 4 bases; junction bases outside the gene matches: 11. The CDR3 has 16 amino acids. Germline V lookup: CDR1 SGHTA, CDR2 FQGNSA. CDR3 sequence: CASSGELARRYNEQFF. CDR3 nucleotides: TGTGCCAGCAGCGGAGAACTAGCGCGACGGTACAATGAGCAGTTCTTC.

The chain combines TRBV10-2 with TRBJ2-2; no firm D call. The V and J ends lost 7 bases and 0 bases respectively, with 9 bases between them. From germline, CDR1 is WSHSY and CDR2 SAAADI. This CDR3 is 14 amino acids long. CDR3 loop: CASKKDTNTGELFF. The CDR3 DNA reads as TGCGCCAGCAAAAAAGACACGAACACCGGGGAGCTGTTTTTT.

Comments on this clone: Other nucleotide sequences from this sample produce the same CDR3. The CDR3 nucleotides are TGTGCCAGCAGTTTACGTCGGAATCAGCCCCAGCATTTT. It specifies CASSLRRNQPQHF. V usage is TRBV27 and J usage is TRBJ1-5; D is undetermined. This CDR3 has 13 amino acids. V lost 2 bases and J lost 4, with 6 bases in between. CDR1 MNHEY and CDR2 SMNVEV come from the germline V gene (reference sequence).

This clone has just one count. This chain connects TRBV7-2 to TRBJ2-7, with D perhaps TRBD1 (5 bases). CDR1 is SGHTA and CDR2 is FQGNSA in the germline V gene. Trimming left V 1 base short and J 5 bases short, with 9 bases between. The CDR3 covers 13 residues. The CDR3 DNA sequence: TGTGCCAGCAGCTTAGGGCAGGGCGACGAGCAGTACTTC. Encoded protein: CASSLGQGDEQYF.

The chain is built from TRBV12-5 and TRBJ2-2; D might be TRBD1 (5 bases). Germline CDR1 LGHNT, CDR2 FRNRAP. This CDR3 is 13 amino acids long. Trimming cost V 7 bases and J 1 base, with 7 bases left between them. The chain's CDR3 is CASAQGNTGELFF. The CDR3 coding sequence is TGTGCTAGTGCCCAGGGGAACACCGGGGAGCTGTTTTTT.

J is TRBJ2-1 and V is TRBV7-9; TRBD2 aligns across 9 bases. Per germline, CDR1 SEHNR and CDR2 FQNEAQ (reference sequence). The CDR3 has 16 residues. Trimming at V came to 3 bases and at J to 5 bases, leaving 8 bases not matched to a gene. CDR3 coding DNA: TGTGCCAGCAGCTTCGGACTAGCGTCATCTAACAATGAGCAGTTCTTC. Translating gives CASSFGLASSNNEQFF.

This chain connects TRBV2 to TRBJ1-5, with TRBD1 as a possible D gene (6 bases). Germline CDR1 SNHLY, CDR2 FYNNEI. Trimming removed 6 bases from V and 2 bases from J, with 17 bases in between. The CDR3 extends over 16 amino acids. This CDR3 is CASSADRTLGNQPQHF. DNA for the CDR3: TGTGCCAGCAGCGCCGACAGGACGTTGGGCAATCAGCCCCAGCATTTT.

The CDR3 DNA follows: TGTGCCACCAGCAGAGATGCGGCCACAGATACGCAGTATTTT. It yields the protein CATSRDAATDTQYF. The gene calls are TRBV15 and TRBJ2-3; unclear D gene. This CDR3 comprises 14 residues. V shed 0 bases and J shed 2 bases, with 6 bases lying between them. CDR1 and CDR2 (germline): LNHNV, YYDKDF (reference sequence).

J is TRBJ1-1 and V is TRBV5-4; D gene unclear. This CDR3 spans 13 amino acids. The germline V gene encodes CDR1 SGHNT and CDR2 YYREEE (reference sequence). V was shortened by 1 base and J by 6 bases, with 10 bases between the two germline ends. The CDR3 DNA sequence: TGTGCCAGCAGCTTGCCGGGGAGGGCTGAAGCTTTCTTT. It is translated as CASSLPGRAEAFF. Full variable domain (missing parts from reference TRBV5-4 and TRBJ1-1): ETGVTQSPTHLIKTRGQQVTLRCSSQSGHNTVSWYQQALGQGPQFIFQYYREEENGRGNFPPRFSGLQFPNYSSELNVNALELDDSALYLCASSLPGRAEAFFGQGTRLTVV.

The chain employs TRBV3-1 (or the pseudogene TRBV3-2) and TRBJ2-1; 9 bases match TRBD1. CDR1 is LGHDT and CDR2 is YNNKEL in the germline V gene (reference sequence). V dropped 1 base and J dropped 14; count of bases not matched to a gene: 6. The CDR3 has 13 residues. CDR3 sequence reads: CASSQGDRGAEFF. Here the CDR3 DNA reads TGTGCCAGCAGCCAAGGAGACAGGGGGGCGGAGTTCTTC.

The rearrangement links TRBV28 to TRBJ1-1; no firm D call. The CDR3 runs 13 residues. Germline lookup yields CDR1 MDHEN and CDR2 SYDVKM. With 10 bases removed from V and 1 base from J, the gap between germline ends came to 13 bases. CDR3 residues: CATDREANTEAFF. Written as DNA, the CDR3 is TGTGCCACCGACCGGGAGGCGAACACTGAAGCTTTCTTT.

The V gene is TRBV7-2, the J gene TRBJ1-1; 9 bases agree with TRBD1. The CDR3 is 13 residues long. With 0 bases clipped from V and 11 bases from J, the junction kept 4 bases outside the gene matches. CDR1 and CDR2 (germline): SGHTA, FQGNSA. The CDR3 spells CASSLAYRGRAFF. The CDR3 bases are TGTGCCAGCAGCTTAGCTTACAGGGGGCGCGCTTTCTTT.

The chain uses TRBV4-2 and TRBJ1-4; D may be TRBD1 (5 bases). V was clipped by 5 bases and J by 8 bases, with 18 bases between them. The CDR3 length is 15 residues. CDR1 and CDR2 (germline): LGHNA, YNFKEQ. The CDR3 loop is CASSGDYLSEEKLFF. The CDR3 nucleotides read TGTGCCAGCAGCGGGGACTACTTATCGGAGGAAAAACTGTTTTTT.